One and the same sample provided the 21 T cell receptor beta chains below, sequenced in a study of cytomegalovirus exposure and HLA in healthy donors. PCR involved 60 Vbeta and 13 Jbeta primers. The protocol was immunoSEQ multiplex PCR, while the TCRdb copy is restricted to in-frame clones and leaves out a portion. Among roughly 120,000 clones listed, 55% to 75% were seen once. Sequencing was carried out using PBMCs. The origin of the receptors is a man aged 25-40 years in good health and CMV-seropositive.

The chain links TRBV11-1 to TRBJ2-7; weak D call: TRBD1 (5 bases). CDR3 length: 15 residues. Between the trimmed V and J ends, which lost 1 base and 5 bases, there was a span of 15 bases. Germline CDR1 is SGHAT and CDR2 is FQDESV (reference sequence). CDR3 coding DNA: TGTGCCAGCAGCTTAGAAGGGGAATTCCGCCACGAGCAGTACTTC. The encoded protein is CASSLEGEFRHEQYF.

The chain is built from TRBV7-2 and TRBJ2-7; possibly TRBD2 for D (5 bases). Germline V gives CDR1 SGHTA, CDR2 FQGNSA. The CDR3 spans 16 residues. Deletions cut 3 bases from V and 2 bases from J, with 17 bases between. The CDR3 is CASSFPAGGSPYEQYF. CDR3 coding DNA: TGTGCCAGCAGCTTCCCTGCGGGCGGATCCCCCTACGAGCAGTACTTC.

This rearrangement joins TRBV7-3 to TRBJ2-1, with 8 positions matching TRBD2. The germline CDR1 and CDR2 sequences are SGHTA and FQGTGA. V lost 5 bases and J lost 4; bases outside the gene matches: 7. There are 15 residues in the CDR3. The CDR3 DNA is TGTGCCAGCAGCCTTACTAGCGGACCTTACAATGAGCAGTTCTTC. Translated: CASSLTSGPYNEQFF.

This chain joins TRBV19 and TRBJ1-2, with D tentatively TRBD1 (5 bases). Germline V gene data show CDR1 as LNHDA and CDR2 as SQIVND (reference sequence). V was clipped by 6 bases and J by 6 bases, with 14 bases between them. The CDR3 loop spans 13 amino acids. The CDR3 loop reads CASSPWTPNGYTF. The DNA of the CDR3 is TGTGCCAGTAGCCCCTGGACACCCAATGGCTACACCTTC.

This rearrangement joins TRBV5-1 to TRBJ1-3; possible D gene TRBD1, 5 bases. The germline V gene has CDR1 SGHRS and CDR2 YFSETQ. Trimming removed 0 bases from V and 1 base from J, with 11 bases in between. The CDR3 extends over 16 amino acids. The CDR3 protein is CASSLESQGSGNTIYF. The CDR3 DNA sequence: TGCGCCAGCAGCTTGGAATCCCAGGGATCTGGAAACACCATATATTTT. Full variable domain (remainder filled in from reference TRBV5-1 and TRBJ1-3): KAGVTQTPRYLIKTRGQQVTLSCSPISGHRSVSWYQQTPGQGLQFLFEYFSETQRNKGNFPGRFSGRQFSNSRSEMNVSTLELGDSALYLCASSLESQGSGNTIYFGEGSWLTVV.

This sequence joins TRBV6-5 and TRBJ1-5; the D gene is possibly TRBD1 (6 bases). Germline lookup yields CDR1 MNHEY and CDR2 SVGAGI. Trimming took off 2 bases at V and 5 bases at J, with 13 bases between the two ends. CDR3 length: 15 amino acids. CDR3 DNA sequence: TGTGCCAGCAGTTACAACGCGGGGGGCGATCAGCCCCAGCATTTT. As protein: CASSYNAGGDQPQHF.

This rearrangement joins TRBV5-1 to TRBJ2-7, with 8 bases identical to TRBD1. CDR3 length equals 15 residues. Germline CDR1 SGHRS, CDR2 YFSETQ. Unmatched junction bases numbered 13, after V lost 5 bases and J lost 6 bases. The CDR3 sequence: CASSPGDRSIREQYF. For the CDR3, the DNA is TGCGCCAGCAGTCCTGGGGACAGGTCTATTCGCGAGCAGTACTTC.

The chain is built from TRBV9 and TRBJ1-3; D gene ambiguous. V lost 3 bases to trimming and J lost 4 bases, with 14 bases between them. This CDR3 region has 15 residues. From germline, CDR1 is SGDLS and CDR2 YYNGEE. CDR3 region: CASSGGRDWGNTIYF. CDR3 bases: TGTGCCAGCAGCGGTGGGCGGGATTGGGGAAACACCATATATTTT.

The chain combines TRBV9 with TRBJ1-2; 10 bases agree with TRBD1. CDR1 SGDLS and CDR2 YYNGEE come from the germline V gene. V was pared by 3 bases and J by 2 bases, with 10 bases of the junction left unmatched. The length of the CDR3 is 17 residues. The CDR3 bases are TGTGCCAGCAGCGCGGGGGGGCGGGACAGGGGAAACTATGGCTACACCTTC. This codes for CASSAGGRDRGNYGYTF.

Note on this clone: A junction boundary mismatches the germline segment, possibly from a read error. The rearrangement uses TRBV7-9 and TRBJ2-5, with 12 bases that match TRBD2. From germline, CDR1 is SEHNR and CDR2 FQNEAQ (reference sequence). The CDR3 loop spans 18 amino acids. The CDR3 nucleotides read TGTTCCAGCAGTCCTCGTGCGACTAGCGGGAGATCTAGGGAGACCCAGTACTTC. This encodes CSSSPRATSGRSRETQYF.

The chain has TRBV19 and TRBJ2-7, with 10 positions matching TRBD1. The germline CDR1 and CDR2 sequences are LNHDA and SQIVND (reference sequence). The CDR3 loop spans 14 amino acids. V lost 5 bases to trimming and J lost 3 bases; unmatched junction nucleotides: 4. DNA for the CDR3: TGTGCCAGTAGTTTTGGGGACAGGGGCTACGAGCAGTACTTC. This codes for CASSFGDRGYEQYF.

The chain uses TRBV28 and TRBJ2-1; D unresolved. V lost 3 bases and J lost 4, with 16 bases in between. The germline CDR1 and CDR2 sequences are MDHEN and SYDVKM. CDR3 length: 16 residues. The CDR3 region has the DNA TGTGCCAGCAGTTTCCCGGCGGAGAGGATATACAATGAGCAGTTCTTC. Its protein is CASSFPAERIYNEQFF.

The V and J genes are TRBV7-2 and TRBJ2-1; the match to TRBD2 covers 9 bases. The CDR3 totals 15 residues. Germline CDR1 is SGHTA and CDR2 is FQGNSA. V lost 5 bases to trimming and J lost 4 bases; unmatched junction nucleotides: 6. Here the CDR3 reads CASSRLAAFYNEQFF. The DNA of the CDR3 is TGTGCCAGCAGCCGACTAGCGGCATTTTACAATGAGCAGTTCTTC.

This chain uses TRBV7-8 with TRBJ2-5, with D perhaps TRBD2 (7 bases). CDR1 and CDR2 (germline): SGHVS, FQNEAQ. V dropped 5 bases and J dropped 4 bases, with 20 bases sitting between them. This CDR3 has 16 amino acids. The CDR3 coding sequence is TGTGCCAGCAGCCGGACGGGGGGACATCGGGGAGAGACCCAGTACTTC. This codes for CASSRTGGHRGETQYF.

The rearrangement joins TRBV15 to TRBJ2-3, with TRBD1 matching over 8 bases. The CDR3 contains 15 residues. The V segment lost 3 bases and the J segment 7 bases; nucleotides outside the gene matches: 9. CDR1 and CDR2 from the germline V gene are LNHNV and YYDKDF (reference sequence). The CDR3 loop is CATSRTWTGTHTQYF. CDR3 coding DNA: TGTGCCACCAGCAGGACCTGGACAGGGACACATACGCAGTATTTT.

This clone has only a few counts. At one end the junction does not follow the germline gene, possibly because of a read error. CDR3 sequence (DNA): TGTGCCAGCAGCTCGACACGCCAACAGACCCAGTACTTC. Protein product: CASSSTRQQTQYF. The V gene is TRBV13, the J gene TRBJ2-5; D is unresolved. The CDR3 contains 13 residues. Looked up from germline, CDR1 is PRHDT and CDR2 is FYEKMQ (reference sequence).

The chain couples TRBV2 to TRBJ2-5; D possibly corresponds to TRBD2 (6 bases). V was shortened by 3 bases and J by 5 bases, with 22 bases between the two germline ends. Germline V gene sequence: CDR1 SNHLY, CDR2 FYNNEI. CDR3 size: 17 residues. The CDR3 loop is CASSDHRGMIFLETQYF. Written as DNA, the CDR3 is TGTGCCAGCAGTGACCACCGGGGGATGATCTTCTTGGAGACCCAGTACTTC. The full variable domain, with the rest looked up from reference TRBV2 and TRBJ2-5, is EPEVTQTPSHQVTQMGQEVILRCVPISNHLYFYWYRQILGQKVEFLVSFYNNEISEKSEIFDDQFSVERPDGSNFTLKIRSTKLEDSAMYFCASSDHRGMIFLETQYFGPGTRLLVL.

This clone was recorded a few times. This chain connects TRBV4-3 to TRBJ2-3; TRBD2 might be the D (5 bases). Germline loops: CDR1 LGHNA, CDR2 YSLEER. The CDR3 consists of 14 residues. With 8 bases removed from V and 1 base from J, the gap between germline ends came to 13 bases. Here the CDR3 reads CASFPREGTDTQYF. The CDR3 coding sequence is TGCGCCAGCTTCCCACGGGAAGGCACAGATACGCAGTATTTT.

J is TRBJ1-1 and V is TRBV4-2; D unclear. V was clipped by 2 bases and J by 5 bases, with 15 bases between them. The length of the CDR3 is 15 residues. CDR1 and CDR2 from the germline V gene are LGHNA and YNFKEQ. The CDR3 DNA follows: TGTGCCAGCAGCCAACATCCCCCTACGGGGACTGAAGCTTTCTTT. It encodes CASSQHPPTGTEAFF.

The CDR3 DNA sequence: TGTGCCACCAGTCTCGGGATCTACACCGGGGAGCTGTTTTTT. Protein: CATSLGIYTGELFF. The genes are TRBV15 and TRBJ2-2; the D gene is possibly TRBD2 (5 bases). The V gene's germline CDR1 is LNHNV and CDR2 YYDKDF (reference sequence). The CDR3 covers 14 residues. Trimming cost V 6 bases and J 3 bases, with 11 bases left between them.

This clone was detected a few times. This chain's CDR3 is CATSRDWRETQYF. The CDR3, as DNA: TGTGCCACCAGCAGAGACTGGAGGGAGACCCAGTACTTC. The V call is TRBV15, the J call TRBJ2-5; D is perhaps TRBD2 (5 bases). CDR1 LNHNV and CDR2 YYDKDF come from the germline V gene (reference sequence). The CDR3 covers 13 residues. V shed 0 bases and J shed 5 bases, with 7 bases lying between them.